The 2 T cell receptor beta chains given below trace back to one sample, sequenced in a study of T-cell memory formation after mild COVID-19. Each CDR3 protein gets one entry after TCRdb re-called the 5' RACE reads with MiXCR. The table records approximately 150,000 distinct CDR3 sequences, about 6.1% of them present only once. Sequencing input: PBMCs or a T cell subset sorted from them (not recorded which). These receptors all come from an adult woman who had mild COVID-19 (a few samples of this study predate the infection). Cell type and time point are not known.

This clonotype was seen more than once but under ten times. The J gene is TRBJ1-5, the V gene TRBV20-1, with 9 nucleotides matching TRBD1. Trimming cost V 2 bases and J 3 bases; bases outside gene matches: 8. CDR3 length: 16 residues. Germline values: CDR1 DFQATT, CDR2 SNEGSKA (reference sequence). CDR3 protein: CSARYGGDRDNQPQHF. DNA for the CDR3: TGCAGTGCTAGATATGGGGGGGACAGGGACAATCAGCCCCAGCATTTT.

The chain has TRBV20-1 and TRBJ2-1; TRBD2 agrees at 7 bases. V was pared by 3 bases and J by 5 bases, with 7 bases of the junction left unmatched. The germline V gene encodes CDR1 DFQATT and CDR2 SNEGSKA (reference sequence). The length of the CDR3 is 14 residues. CDR3: CSASGRERDNEQFF. The CDR3 region has the DNA TGCAGTGCTAGCGGGCGGGAGCGGGACAATGAGCAGTTCTTC.